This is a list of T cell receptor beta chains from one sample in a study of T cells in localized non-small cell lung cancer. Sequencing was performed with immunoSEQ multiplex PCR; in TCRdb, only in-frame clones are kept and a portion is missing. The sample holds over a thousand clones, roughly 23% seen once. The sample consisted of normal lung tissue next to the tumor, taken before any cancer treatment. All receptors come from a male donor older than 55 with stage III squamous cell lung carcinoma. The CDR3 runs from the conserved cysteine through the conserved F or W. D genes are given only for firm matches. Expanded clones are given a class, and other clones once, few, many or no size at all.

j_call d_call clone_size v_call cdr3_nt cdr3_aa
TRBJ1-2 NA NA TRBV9 TGTGCCAGCAGCCCCCGGGGGGGCGACTATGGCTACACCTTC CASSPRGGDYGYTF
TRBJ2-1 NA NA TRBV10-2 TGCGCCAGCAGTGACGGGGAGTACAATGAGCAGTTCTTC CASSDGEYNEQFF
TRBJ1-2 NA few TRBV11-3 TGTGCCAGCAGCTACCAGGACAGAGCTAACTATGGCTACACCTTC CASSYQDRANYGYTF
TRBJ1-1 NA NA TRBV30 TGTGCCTGGACGGCCCAGGCGAACACTGAAGCTTTCTTT CAWTAQANTEAFF
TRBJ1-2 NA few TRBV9 TGTGCCAGCAGCGCCCAGGGATCCGATAACTATGGCTACACCTTC CASSAQGSDNYGYTF
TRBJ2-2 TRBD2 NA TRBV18 TGTGCCAGCTCACCACTGCTAGCGGGGGGCCTTCCCGGGGAGCTGTTTTTT CASSPLLAGGLPGELFF
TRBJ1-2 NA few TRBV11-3 TGTGCCAGCAGGGAAGCGGGGGGTGTTAGTGGCTACACCTTC CASREAGGVSGYTF
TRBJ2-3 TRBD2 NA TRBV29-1 TGCAGCGCCGAGCGGACTAGCGGGGCCACAGATACGCAGTATTTT CSAERTSGATDTQYF
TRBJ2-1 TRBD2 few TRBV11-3 TGTGCCAGCAGCGATCTAGCGGGGGGATGGAATGAGCAGTTCTTC CASSDLAGGWNEQFF
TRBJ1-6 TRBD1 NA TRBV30 TGTGCCTGGACCCCGGACAGGGTCCGGTCACCCCTCCACTTT CAWTPDRVRSPLHF
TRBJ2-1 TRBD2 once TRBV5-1 TGCGCCAGCAGCCCTAGACTAGCGGGGAAGAATGAGCAGTTCTTC CASSPRLAGKNEQFF